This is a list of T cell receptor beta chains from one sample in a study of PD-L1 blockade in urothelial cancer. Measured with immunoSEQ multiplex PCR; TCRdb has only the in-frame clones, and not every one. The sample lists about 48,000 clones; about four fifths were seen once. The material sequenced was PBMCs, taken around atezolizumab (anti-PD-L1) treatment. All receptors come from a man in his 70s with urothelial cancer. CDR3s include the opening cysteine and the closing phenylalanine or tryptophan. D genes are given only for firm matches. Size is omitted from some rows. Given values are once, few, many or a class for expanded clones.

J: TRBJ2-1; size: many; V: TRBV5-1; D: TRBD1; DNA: TGCGCCAGCAGCGCCGGGACAGGGGCCTACAATGAGCAGTTCTTC; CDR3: CASSAGTGAYNEQFF
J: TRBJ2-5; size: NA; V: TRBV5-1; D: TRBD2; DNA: TGCGCCAGCAGCGTGGGAGGGAATAGAGAGACCCAGTACTTC; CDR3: CASSVGGNRETQYF
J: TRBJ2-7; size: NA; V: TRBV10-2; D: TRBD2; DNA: TGCGCCAGCGGGGAGGGTTTCTCCTACGAGCAGTACTTC; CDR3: CASGEGFSYEQYF
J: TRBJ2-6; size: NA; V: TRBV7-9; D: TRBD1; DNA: TGTGCCAGCAGCTCAACCCGGGACAGGGCTGCAGGGGCCAACGTCCTGACTTTC; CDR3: CASSSTRDRAAGANVLTF
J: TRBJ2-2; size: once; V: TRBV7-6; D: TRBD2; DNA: TGTGCCAGCAGCCCGGTGCAGCGGGAGAACACCGGGGAGCTGTTTTTT; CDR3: CASSPVQRENTGELFF
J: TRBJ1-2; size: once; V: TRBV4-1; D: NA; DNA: TGCGCCAGCAGCCAACCGAGGGCCGGGTCTAACTATGGCTACACCTTC; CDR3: CASSQPRAGSNYGYTF
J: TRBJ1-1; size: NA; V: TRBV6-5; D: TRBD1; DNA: TGTGCCAGCAGAGTCCCGGGACAGGGTAACACTGAAGCTTTCTTT; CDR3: CASRVPGQGNTEAFF
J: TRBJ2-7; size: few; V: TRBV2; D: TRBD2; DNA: TGTGCCAGCCAGTGGGGACTAGCGGGAAACTACGAGCAGTACTTC; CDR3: CASQWGLAGNYEQYF
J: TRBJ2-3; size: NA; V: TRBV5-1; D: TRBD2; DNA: TGCGCCAGCAGCGCGGGGGACGGCACAGATACGCAGTATTTT; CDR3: CASSAGDGTDTQYF
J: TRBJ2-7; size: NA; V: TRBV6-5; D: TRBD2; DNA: TGTGCCAGCAGAACTTCCGGGACTAGGAACGAGCAGTACTTC; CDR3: CASRTSGTRNEQYF
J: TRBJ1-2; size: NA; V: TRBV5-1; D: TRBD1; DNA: TGCGCCAGCAGCTCGGGACAGGGGGTTTATGGCTACACCTTC; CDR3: CASSSGQGVYGYTF
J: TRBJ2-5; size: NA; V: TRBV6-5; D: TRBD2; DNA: TGTGCCAGCAGAGTAGGGACTAGCGACCAAGAGACCCAGTACTTC; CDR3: CASRVGTSDQETQYF
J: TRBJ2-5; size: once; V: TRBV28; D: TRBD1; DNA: TGTGCCAGCAGTTTAGACAGGGTCGAGACCCAGTACTTC; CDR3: CASSLDRVETQYF
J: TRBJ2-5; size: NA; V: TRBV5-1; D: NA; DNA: TGCGCCAGCAGCTTGCGGGGGATCCAAGAGACCCAGTACTTC; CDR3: CASSLRGIQETQYF
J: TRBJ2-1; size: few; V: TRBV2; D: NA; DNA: TGTGCCAGCAGAGTGAGGGCCTCCCCTAAGCAGTTCTTC; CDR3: CASRVRASPKQFF
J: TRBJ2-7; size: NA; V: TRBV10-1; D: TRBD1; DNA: TGCGCCAGCAGTGAGTGGCGGGACAGGGGCTACGAGCAGTACTTC; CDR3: CASSEWRDRGYEQYF
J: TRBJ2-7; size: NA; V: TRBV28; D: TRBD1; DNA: TGTGCCAGCAGACGACCGGGACAGGTCGGCTACGAGCAGTACTTC; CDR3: CASRRPGQVGYEQYF
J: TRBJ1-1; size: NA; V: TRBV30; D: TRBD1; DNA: TGTGCCTGGAGTTTTAAAACAGGGGGCAGAGCTTTCTTT; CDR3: CAWSFKTGGRAFF
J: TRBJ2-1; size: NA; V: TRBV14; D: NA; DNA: TGTGCCAGCAGCCGAGTCACTAGCAGAACTTTCTACAATGAGCAGTTCTTC; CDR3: CASSRVTSRTFYNEQFF
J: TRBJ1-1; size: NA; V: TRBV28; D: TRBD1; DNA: TGTGCCAGCAGTTCCTACAGGGGGGGGGTGAACACTGAAGCTTTCTTT; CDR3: CASSSYRGGVNTEAFF
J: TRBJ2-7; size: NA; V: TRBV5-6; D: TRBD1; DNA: TGTGCCAGCAGCTTCTCCGATGGACAGGGCCGCTACGAGCAGTACTTC; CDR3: CASSFSDGQGRYEQYF
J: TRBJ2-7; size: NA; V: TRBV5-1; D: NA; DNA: TGCGCCAGCAGCTTGGGCAGGCTCAACTACGAGCAGTACTTC; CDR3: CASSLGRLNYEQYF
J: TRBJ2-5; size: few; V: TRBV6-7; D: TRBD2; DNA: TGTGCCAGCAGTTACCCCGGTAGGGAGGGGGAGACCCAGTACTTC; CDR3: CASSYPGREGETQYF
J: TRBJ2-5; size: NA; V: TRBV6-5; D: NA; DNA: TGTGCCAGCAGTTACTATGAGATTCCTTCAGCGGAGACCCAGTACTTC; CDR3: CASSYYEIPSAETQYF
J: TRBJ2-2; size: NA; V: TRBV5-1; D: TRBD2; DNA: TGCGCCAGCAGCTTGACTAGCGGCGGGGAGCTGTTTTTT; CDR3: CASSLTSGGELFF
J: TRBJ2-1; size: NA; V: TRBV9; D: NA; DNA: TGTGCCAGCAGCGGCAAGAGCTCCTACAATGAGCAGTTCTTC; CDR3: CASSGKSSYNEQFF
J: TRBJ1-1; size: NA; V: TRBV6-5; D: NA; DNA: TGTGCCAGCAGTTACGAACGGAGGAACACTGAAGCTTTCTTT; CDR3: CASSYERRNTEAFF
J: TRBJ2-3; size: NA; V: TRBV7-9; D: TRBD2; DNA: TGTGCCAGCAGCTTAGAGGGACTAGCGTTTAGCACAGATACGCAGTATTTT; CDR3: CASSLEGLAFSTDTQYF
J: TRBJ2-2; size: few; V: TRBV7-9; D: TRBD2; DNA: TGTGCCAGCAGCCCCGGGACTAGTGTGCTCGGGGAGCTGTTTTTT; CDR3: CASSPGTSVLGELFF
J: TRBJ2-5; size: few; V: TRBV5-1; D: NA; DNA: NA; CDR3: CASSSSGHNQETQYF
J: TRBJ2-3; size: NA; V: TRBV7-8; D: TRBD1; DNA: TGTGCCAGCAGCTTCAGGGGGCGCGATGGCACAGATACGCAGTATTTT; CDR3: CASSFRGRDGTDTQYF
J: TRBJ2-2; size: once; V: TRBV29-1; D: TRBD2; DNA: TGCAGCGTTGAAGCACTAGCGGATAACACCGGGGAGCTGTTTTTT; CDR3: CSVEALADNTGELFF
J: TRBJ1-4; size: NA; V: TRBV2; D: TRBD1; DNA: TGTGCCAGCAGTGCAGGGGGTGCAACTAATGAAAAACTGTTTTTT; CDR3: CASSAGGATNEKLFF
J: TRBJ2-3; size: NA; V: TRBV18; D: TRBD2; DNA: TGTGCCAGCTCACCAGGACCTACTAGCGGAAAGGGTAGCACAGATACGCAGTATTTT; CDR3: CASSPGPTSGKGSTDTQYF
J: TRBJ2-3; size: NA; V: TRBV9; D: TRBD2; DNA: TGTGCCAGCAGCGTATTGCCGGGACTAGAGGGTACGCAGTATTTT; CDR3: CASSVLPGLEGTQYF
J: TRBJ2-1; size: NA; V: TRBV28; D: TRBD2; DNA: TGTGCCAGCAGTTCCGGGGTAGCGGGAGGGCCATACAATGAGCAGTTCTTC; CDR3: CASSSGVAGGPYNEQFF
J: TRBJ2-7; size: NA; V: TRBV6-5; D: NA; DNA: TGTGCCAGCAGTGAGACAACCGGCCACGAGCAGTACTTC; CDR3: CASSETTGHEQYF
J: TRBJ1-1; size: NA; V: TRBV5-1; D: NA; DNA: TGCGCCAGCAGCTTGGGTGGGGGGGAGGACACTGAAGCTTTCTTT; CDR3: CASSLGGGEDTEAFF
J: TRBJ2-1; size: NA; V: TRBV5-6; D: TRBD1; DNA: TGTGCCAGCAGCGCAGGGACAGTTGAGCAGTTCTTC; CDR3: CASSAGTVEQFF
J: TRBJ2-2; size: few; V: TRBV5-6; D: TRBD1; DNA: TGTGCCAGCAGCGGGCCGACAGGGGGCAACACCGGGGAGCTGTTTTTT; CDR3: CASSGPTGGNTGELFF
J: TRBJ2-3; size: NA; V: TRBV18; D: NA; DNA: TGTGCCAGCTCACCAAACCTGGAGCCAGATACGCAGTATTTT; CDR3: CASSPNLEPDTQYF
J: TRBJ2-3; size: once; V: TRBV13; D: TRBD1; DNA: TGTGCCAGCAGCTCTCGCACCGGGACAGGGCGGCCAGATACGCAGTATTTT; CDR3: CASSSRTGTGRPDTQYF
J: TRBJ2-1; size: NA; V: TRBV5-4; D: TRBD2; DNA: TGTGCCAGCAGCTTGACGGCTAGCGGCTTCTTACTCGATGAGCAGTTCTTC; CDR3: CASSLTASGFLLDEQFF
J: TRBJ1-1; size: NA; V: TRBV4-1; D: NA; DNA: TGCGCCAGCAGCCATGCATCTATGAACACTGAAGCTTTCTTT; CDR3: CASSHASMNTEAFF
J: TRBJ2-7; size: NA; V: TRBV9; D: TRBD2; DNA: TGTGCCAGCAGCACCGAGAGGACTAGCGGGAACTACGAGCAGTACTTC; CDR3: CASSTERTSGNYEQYF
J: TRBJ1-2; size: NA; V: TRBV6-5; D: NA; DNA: TGTGCCAGCAGTTACTCGGGCAGGGGCGTGAGCTACACCTTC; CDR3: CASSYSGRGVSYTF
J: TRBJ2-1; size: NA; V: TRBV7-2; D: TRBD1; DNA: TGTGCCAGCAGCTTAGGCGGGACAGGAACCTACAATGAGCAGTTCTTC; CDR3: CASSLGGTGTYNEQFF
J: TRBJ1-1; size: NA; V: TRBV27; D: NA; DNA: TGTGCCAGCAGGAGACTCATGGTTTACACTGAAGCTTTCTTT; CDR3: CASRRLMVYTEAFF
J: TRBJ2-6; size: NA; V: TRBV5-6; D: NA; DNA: TGTGCCAGCAGCTTGGTCCTGTTATCTGTCCTGACTTTC; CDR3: CASSLVLLSVLTF
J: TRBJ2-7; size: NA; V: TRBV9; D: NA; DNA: TGTGCCAGCAGCGTAGCATCTCGCGGTTCCATCTACGAGCAGTACTTC; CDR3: CASSVASRGSIYEQYF
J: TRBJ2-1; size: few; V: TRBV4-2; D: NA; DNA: TGTGCCAGCAGCCATGGGGTTGGAGGGACTGACAATGAGCAGTTCTTC; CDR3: CASSHGVGGTDNEQFF
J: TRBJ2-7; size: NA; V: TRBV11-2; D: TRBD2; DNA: TGTGCCAGCAGCTTATCGGGGCGGGAGGGATACGAGCAGTACTTC; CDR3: CASSLSGREGYEQYF
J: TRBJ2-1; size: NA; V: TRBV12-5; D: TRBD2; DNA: TGTGCTAGTGGTTCGGGACTAGCGAGTAATGAGCAGTTCTTC; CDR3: CASGSGLASNEQFF
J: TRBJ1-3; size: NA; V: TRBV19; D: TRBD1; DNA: TGTGCCAGTAGTCCGGTGACAGGGCGCGGAAACACCATATATTTT; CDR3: CASSPVTGRGNTIYF
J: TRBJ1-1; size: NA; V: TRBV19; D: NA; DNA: TGTGCCAGTAGTGAACAGGAGAACACTGAAGCTTTCTTT; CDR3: CASSEQENTEAFF